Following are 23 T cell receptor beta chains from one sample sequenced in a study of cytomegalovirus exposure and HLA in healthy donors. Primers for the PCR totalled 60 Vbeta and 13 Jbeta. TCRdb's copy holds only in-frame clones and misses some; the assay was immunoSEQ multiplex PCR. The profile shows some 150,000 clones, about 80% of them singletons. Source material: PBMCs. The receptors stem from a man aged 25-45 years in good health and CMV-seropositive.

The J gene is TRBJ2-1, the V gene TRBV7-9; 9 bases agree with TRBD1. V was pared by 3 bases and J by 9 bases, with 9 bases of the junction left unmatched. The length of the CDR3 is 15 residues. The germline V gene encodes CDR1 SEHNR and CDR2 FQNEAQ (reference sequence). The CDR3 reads CASSFPGQGASEQFF. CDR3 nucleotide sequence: TGTGCCAGCAGCTTTCCGGGACAGGGAGCGAGTGAGCAGTTCTTC.

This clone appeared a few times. The CDR3 DNA is TGTGCCAGCAGCTTGGTTAGCGGGGACGCCGGGGAGCTGTTTTTT. It is translated as CASSLVSGDAGELFF. This chain links TRBV7-2 with TRBJ2-2; 8 bases are shared with TRBD2. The CDR3 runs to 15 residues. Germline CDR1 and CDR2: SGHTA and FQGNSA. J lost 6 bases, V lost 3 bases, and 6 bases had no gene match.

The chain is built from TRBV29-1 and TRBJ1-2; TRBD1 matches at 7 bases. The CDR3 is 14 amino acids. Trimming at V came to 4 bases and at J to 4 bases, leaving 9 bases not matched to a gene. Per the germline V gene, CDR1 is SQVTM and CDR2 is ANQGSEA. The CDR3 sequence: CSVVAWTGGYGYTF. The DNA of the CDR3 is TGCAGCGTTGTCGCCTGGACAGGCGGCTATGGCTACACCTTC.

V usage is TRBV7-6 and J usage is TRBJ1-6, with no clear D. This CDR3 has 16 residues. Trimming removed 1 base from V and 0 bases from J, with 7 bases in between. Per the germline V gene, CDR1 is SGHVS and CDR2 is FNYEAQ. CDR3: CASSLDGNSYNSPLHF. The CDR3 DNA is TGTGCCAGCAGCTTAGACGGGAACTCCTATAATTCACCCCTCCACTTT.

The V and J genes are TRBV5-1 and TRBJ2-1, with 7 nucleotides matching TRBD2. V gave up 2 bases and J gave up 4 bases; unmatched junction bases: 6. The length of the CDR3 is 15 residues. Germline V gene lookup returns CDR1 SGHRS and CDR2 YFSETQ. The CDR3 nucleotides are TGCGCCAGCAGCTTTGGGTCTAGCGGTTACAATGAGCAGTTCTTC. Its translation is CASSFGSSGYNEQFF. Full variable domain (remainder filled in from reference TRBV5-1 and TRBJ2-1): KAGVTQTPRYLIKTRGQQVTLSCSPISGHRSVSWYQQTPGQGLQFLFEYFSETQRNKGNFPGRFSGRQFSNSRSEMNVSTLELGDSALYLCASSFGSSGYNEQFFGPGTRLTVL.

The CDR3 protein is CASSIRDTNQPQHF. For the CDR3, the DNA is TGTGCCAGTAGTATTCGGGACACAAATCAGCCCCAGCATTTT. The rearrangement links TRBV19 to TRBJ1-5; D is possibly TRBD1 (6 bases). The CDR3 has 14 residues. Trimming pared 3 bases from V and 4 bases from J, leaving 10 bases between. Germline CDR1 LNHDA, CDR2 SQIVND (reference sequence).

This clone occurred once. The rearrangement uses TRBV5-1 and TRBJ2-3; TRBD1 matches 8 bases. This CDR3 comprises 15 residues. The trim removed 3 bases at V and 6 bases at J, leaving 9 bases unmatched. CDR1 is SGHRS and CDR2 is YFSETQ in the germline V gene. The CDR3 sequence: CASSSTGQGPDTQYF. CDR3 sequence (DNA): TGCGCCAGCAGCTCAACCGGACAGGGCCCGGATACGCAGTATTTT.

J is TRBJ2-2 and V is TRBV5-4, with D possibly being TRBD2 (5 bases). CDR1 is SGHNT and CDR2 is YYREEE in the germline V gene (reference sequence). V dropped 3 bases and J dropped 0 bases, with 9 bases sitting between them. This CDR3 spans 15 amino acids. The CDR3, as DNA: TGTGCCAGCAGCTGGAGCGGATCGAACACCGGGGAGCTGTTTTTT. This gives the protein CASSWSGSNTGELFF.

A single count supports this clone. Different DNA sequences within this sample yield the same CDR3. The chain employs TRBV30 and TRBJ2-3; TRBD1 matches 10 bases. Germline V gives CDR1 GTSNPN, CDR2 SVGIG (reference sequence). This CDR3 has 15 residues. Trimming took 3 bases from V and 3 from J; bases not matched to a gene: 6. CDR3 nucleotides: TGTGCCTGGAGCTCCCGACAGGGGGCAACAGATACGCAGTATTTT. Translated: CAWSSRQGATDTQYF.

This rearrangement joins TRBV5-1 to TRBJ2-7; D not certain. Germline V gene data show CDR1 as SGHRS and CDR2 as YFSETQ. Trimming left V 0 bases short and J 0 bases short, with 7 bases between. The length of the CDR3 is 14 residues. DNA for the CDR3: TGCGCCAGCAGCTTGGGAGACTTCTCCTACGAGCAGTACTTC. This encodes CASSLGDFSYEQYF.

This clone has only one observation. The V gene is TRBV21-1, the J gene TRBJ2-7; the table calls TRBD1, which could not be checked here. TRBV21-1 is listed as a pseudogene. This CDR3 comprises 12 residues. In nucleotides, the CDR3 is TGTGCCAAGGACAGGGCCGTCTACGAGCAGTACTTC. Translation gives CAKDRAVYEQYF.

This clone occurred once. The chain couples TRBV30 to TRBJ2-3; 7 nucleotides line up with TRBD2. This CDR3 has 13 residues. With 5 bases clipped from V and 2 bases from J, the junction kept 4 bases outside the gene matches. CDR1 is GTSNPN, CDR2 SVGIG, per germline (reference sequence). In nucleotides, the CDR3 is TGTGCCTGGGGGGAGGGAAACACAGATACGCAGTATTTT. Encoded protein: CAWGEGNTDTQYF.

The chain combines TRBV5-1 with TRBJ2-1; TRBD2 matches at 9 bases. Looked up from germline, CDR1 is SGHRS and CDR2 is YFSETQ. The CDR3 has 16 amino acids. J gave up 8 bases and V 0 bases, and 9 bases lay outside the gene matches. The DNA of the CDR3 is TGCGCCAGCAGCTTGGGGGTAGCGGGAGATGTTGATGAGCAGTTCTTC. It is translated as CASSLGVAGDVDEQFF.

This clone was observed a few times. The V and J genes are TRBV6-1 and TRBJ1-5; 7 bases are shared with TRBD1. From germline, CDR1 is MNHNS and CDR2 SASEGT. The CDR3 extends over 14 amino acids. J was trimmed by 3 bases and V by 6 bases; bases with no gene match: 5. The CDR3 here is CASSRGTDNQPQHF. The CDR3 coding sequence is TGTGCCAGCAGCAGAGGGACAGACAATCAGCCCCAGCATTTT.

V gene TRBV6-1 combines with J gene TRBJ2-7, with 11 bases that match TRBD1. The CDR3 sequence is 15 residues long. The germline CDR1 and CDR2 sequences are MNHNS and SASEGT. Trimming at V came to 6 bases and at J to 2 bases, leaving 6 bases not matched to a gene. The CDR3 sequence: CASSDWDRGTYEQYF. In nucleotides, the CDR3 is TGTGCCAGCAGCGACTGGGACAGGGGGACCTACGAGCAGTACTTC.

The CDR3 nucleotides read TGTGCCAGCAGTTTATACATTCCCAGCGGGATGCGCACAGATACGCAGTATTTT. Its translation: CASSLYIPSGMRTDTQYF. J is TRBJ2-3 and V is TRBV27, with 7 bases fitting TRBD2. This CDR3 is 18 amino acids long. V dropped 1 base and J dropped 1; count of bases not matched to a gene: 11. Germline loops: CDR1 MNHEY, CDR2 SMNVEV (reference sequence).

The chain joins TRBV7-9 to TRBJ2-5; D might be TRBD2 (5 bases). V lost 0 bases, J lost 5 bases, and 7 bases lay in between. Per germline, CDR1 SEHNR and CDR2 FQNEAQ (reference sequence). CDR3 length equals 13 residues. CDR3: CASSLAEVETQYF. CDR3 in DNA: TGTGCCAGCAGCTTAGCGGAGGTCGAGACCCAGTACTTC. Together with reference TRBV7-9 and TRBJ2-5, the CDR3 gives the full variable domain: DTGVSQNPRHKITKRGQNVTFRCDPISEHNRLYWYRQTLGQGPEFLTYFQNEAQLEKSRLLSDRFSAERPKGSFSTLEIQRTEQGDSAMYLCASSLAEVETQYFGPGTRLLVL.

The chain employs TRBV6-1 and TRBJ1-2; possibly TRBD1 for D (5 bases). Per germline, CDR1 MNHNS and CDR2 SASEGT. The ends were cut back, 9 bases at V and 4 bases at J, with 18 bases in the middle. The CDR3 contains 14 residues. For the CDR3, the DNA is TGTGCCAGTAGTACCATTACAGGATTCTATGGCTACACCTTC. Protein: CASSTITGFYGYTF.

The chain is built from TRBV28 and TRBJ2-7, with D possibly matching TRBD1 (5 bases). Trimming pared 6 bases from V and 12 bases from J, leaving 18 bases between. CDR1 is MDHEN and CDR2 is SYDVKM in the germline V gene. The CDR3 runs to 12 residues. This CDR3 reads CASSLRRDSPYF. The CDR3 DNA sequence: TGTGCCAGCAGCCTGCGCCGAGACAGCCCGTACTTC. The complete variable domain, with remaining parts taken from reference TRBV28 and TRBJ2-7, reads DVKVTQSSRYLVKRTGEKVFLECVQDMDHENMFWYRQDPGLGLRLIYFSYDVKMKEKGDIPEGYSVSREKKERFSLILESASTNQTSMYLCASSLRRDSPYFGPGTRLTVT.

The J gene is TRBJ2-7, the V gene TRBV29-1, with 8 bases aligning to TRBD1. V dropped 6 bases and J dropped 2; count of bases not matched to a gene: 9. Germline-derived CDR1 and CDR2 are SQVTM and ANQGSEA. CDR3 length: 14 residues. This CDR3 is CSVKGTGDPYEQYF. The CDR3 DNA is TGCAGCGTCAAAGGGACAGGCGACCCCTACGAGCAGTACTTC.

CDR3 in amino acids: CASSHSDRGMDGYTF. The CDR3 DNA reads TGCGCCAGCAGCCACTCCGACAGGGGCATGGATGGCTACACCTTC. This chain joins TRBV4-1 and TRBJ1-2; TRBD1 matches 8 bases. The ends lost 3 bases at V and 6 bases at J; junction bases unmatched: 9. Germline V gene sequence: CDR1 MGHRA, CDR2 YSYEKL. This CDR3 has 15 residues.

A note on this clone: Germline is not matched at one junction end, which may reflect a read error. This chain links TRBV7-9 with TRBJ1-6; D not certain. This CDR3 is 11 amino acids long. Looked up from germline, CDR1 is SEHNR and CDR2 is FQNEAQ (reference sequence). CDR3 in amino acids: CSSSSGVPLHF. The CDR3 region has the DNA TGTTCCAGCAGCTCGGGTGTCCCCCTCCACTTT.

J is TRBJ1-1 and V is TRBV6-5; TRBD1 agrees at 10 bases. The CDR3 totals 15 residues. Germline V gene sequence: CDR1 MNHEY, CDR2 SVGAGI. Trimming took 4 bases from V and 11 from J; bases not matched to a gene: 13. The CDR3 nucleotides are TGTGCCAGCAGTTCGCACCCGGGACAGGGGATGGATGCTTTCTTT. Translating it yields CASSSHPGQGMDAFF.